The 30 T cell receptor beta chains below come from one sample, sequenced in a study of CD8+CD57+ T cells in acquired aplastic anemia. Before being chosen for sequencing, patients had shown CD8+CD57+ cell expansion by flow cytometry. Genomic DNA templated the TCR beta VDJ and CDR3 profiling. TCRdb called the reads again in MiXCR, with one record for every CDR3 protein. Of 90,000 to 150,000 distinct CDR3 sequences listed, roughly 55% are singletons. Sequencing used sorted CD4+, CD8+, or CD8+CD57+ T cells (not recorded which) from PBMCs. These TCRs come from a human donor with aplastic anemia.

The rearrangement uses TRBV2 and TRBJ2-1; D not resolved. Per germline, CDR1 SNHLY and CDR2 FYNNEI. The CDR3 has 14 amino acids. Trimming shortened V by 8 bases and J by 5 bases, and 16 bases separated the two germline ends. The chain's CDR3 is CASAPPMGNNEQFF. The CDR3 coding sequence is TGTGCCAGCGCCCCGCCCATGGGCAACAATGAGCAGTTCTTC.

This clonotype has at least ten counts. The rearrangement links TRBV6-5 to TRBJ1-1; D is possibly TRBD1 (5 bases). CDR1 and CDR2 (germline): MNHEY, SVGAGI. V gave up 0 bases and J gave up 1 base, with 6 bases separating them. The CDR3 is 14 residues long. The CDR3 is CASSYSQGNTEAFF. In DNA form, the CDR3 reads TGTGCCAGCAGTTACTCCCAGGGGAACACTGAAGCTTTCTTT.

The chain employs TRBV19 and TRBJ1-6; D may be TRBD1 (6 bases). This CDR3 has 14 residues. The V end was cut by 11 bases, the J end by 9 bases, with 20 bases between. Per the germline V gene, CDR1 is LNHDA and CDR2 is SQIVND (reference sequence). The DNA for the CDR3 is TGTGCCTCCTTTGGGGGGGCGGTGAGTTCACCCCTCCACTTT. As protein: CASFGGAVSSPLHF.

This chain joins TRBV7-8 and TRBJ2-1, with D possibly TRBD1 on 6 matching bases. Germline loops: CDR1 SGHVS, CDR2 FQNEAQ. CDR3 length equals 13 residues. Trimming removed 5 bases from V and 10 bases from J, with 15 bases in between. CDR3 amino acids: CASSLDQGNEQFF. Here the CDR3 DNA reads TGTGCCAGCAGCCTCGACCAGGGGAACGAGCAGTTCTTC.

This chain connects TRBV9 to TRBJ1-6, with TRBD1 identical over 8 bases. CDR1 and CDR2 (germline): SGDLS, YYNGEE. The CDR3 loop spans 15 amino acids. Trimming took 0 bases from V and 8 from J; bases not matched to a gene: 4. The DNA for the CDR3 is TGTGCCAGCAGCGTAGCCCCGGACAGGGATTCACCCCTCCACTTT. Its translation is CASSVAPDRDSPLHF.

Only one count was recorded for this clonotype. The chain carries TRBV7-9 and TRBJ2-5, with TRBD1 identical over 8 bases. The CDR3 length is 15 residues. J lost 5 bases, V lost 1 base, and 6 bases had no gene match. Germline V lookup: CDR1 SEHNR, CDR2 FQNEAQ (reference sequence). CDR3 region: CASSLGAGGRETQYF. DNA for the CDR3: TGTGCCAGCAGCTTAGGAGCAGGGGGCCGGGAGACCCAGTACTTC.

The CDR3 nucleotides are TGTGCCAGCAGCCAAGATAAGAAGGTTCCGGATACGCAGTATTTT. Its protein is CASSQDKKVPDTQYF. The rearrangement uses TRBV3-1 and TRBJ2-3, with no clear D. The CDR3 sequence is 15 residues long. CDR1 and CDR2 (germline): LGHDT, YNNKEL (reference sequence). The germline V and J ends were trimmed by 0 bases and 6 bases, with 13 bases remaining between them.

CDR3 nucleotide sequence: TGTGCCAGCAGTGCGTCTAAGACAGGGCTTTTCACCGGGGAGCTGTTTTTT. The encoded protein is CASSASKTGLFTGELFF. V gene TRBV6-1 combines with J gene TRBJ2-2, with 7 bases lining up with TRBD1. J gave up 4 bases and V 4 bases, and 12 bases lay outside the gene matches. Germline V CDR1 and CDR2: MNHNS, SASEGT. This CDR3 is built from 17 residues.

In this sample, this clonotype turned up a few times. The chain couples TRBV20-1 to TRBJ1-1; 7 positions match TRBD1. Trimming removed 4 bases from V and 1 base from J; junction bases left unmatched: 3. Germline V gene lookup returns CDR1 DFQATT and CDR2 SNEGSKA (reference sequence). The CDR3 consists of 13 residues. The chain's CDR3 is CSAKGQQNTEAFF. The CDR3 bases are TGCAGTGCTAAGGGACAGCAGAACACTGAAGCTTTCTTT.

This clonotype was picked up many times. This chain connects TRBV19 to TRBJ1-2; D is perhaps TRBD1 (5 bases). V lost 5 bases and J lost 2, with 24 bases in between. From germline, CDR1 is LNHDA and CDR2 SQIVND (reference sequence). The CDR3 is 18 amino acids. CDR3 nucleotide sequence: TGTGCCAGTAGTCCCATTACGACTCGATCGGGACCAAACTATGGCTACACCTTC. Amino acid sequence: CASSPITTRSGPNYGYTF.

This clonotype was observed many times. A read error is possible here, since a much larger clone lies one base away. The chain combines TRBV15 with TRBJ2-7, with D possibly matching TRBD1 (7 bases). The CDR3 runs 15 residues. CDR1 LNHNV and CDR2 YYDKDF come from the germline V gene (reference sequence). Trimming shortened V by 5 bases and J by 0 bases, and 14 bases separated the two germline ends. For the CDR3, the DNA is TGTGCCACCAGCGGAGGGACAGACGCCTCCTACGAGCAGTACTTC. Translation gives CATSGGTDASYEQYF.

This sequence joins TRBV25-1 and TRBJ2-1; 7 nucleotides match TRBD1. The ends lost 5 bases at V and 3 bases at J; junction bases unmatched: 4. CDR1 and CDR2 from the germline V gene are MGHDK and SYGVNS. This CDR3 has 14 residues. CDR3: CASSSRQGYNEQFF. The CDR3 coding sequence is TGTGCCAGCAGTTCAAGACAGGGCTACAATGAGCAGTTCTTC.

The chain joins TRBV19 to TRBJ1-4; D ambiguous. The CDR3 contains 11 residues. Germline CDR1 and CDR2: LNHDA and SQIVND (reference sequence). Between the trimmed V and J ends, which lost 6 bases and 10 bases, there was a span of 9 bases. The CDR3 here is CASSRTGKLFF. CDR3 nucleotides: TGTGCCAGTAGCCGAACCGGAAAACTGTTTTTT.

This clonotype was seen many times. The J gene is TRBJ2-7, the V gene TRBV30; D is undetermined. CDR3 size: 12 residues. Germline CDR1 reads GTSNPN; CDR2 reads SVGIG (reference sequence). Trimming took off 4 bases at V and 2 bases at J, with 9 bases between the two ends. The CDR3 coding sequence is TGTGCCTGGACCGATCGGACCTACGAGCAGTACTTC. This gives the protein CAWTDRTYEQYF.

The chain is built from TRBV5-4 and TRBJ2-1; D is possibly TRBD2 (6 bases). The CDR3 is 13 amino acids. Trimming stripped 3 bases from V and 8 bases from J, with 12 bases between. Germline V gene data show CDR1 as SGHNT and CDR2 as YYREEE (reference sequence). CDR3 sequence (DNA): TGTGCCAGCAGCTCCCCCCCGGGGGATGAGCAGTTCTTC. It specifies CASSSPPGDEQFF.

V is TRBV6-2 or TRBV6-3 and J is TRBJ1-5, with D possibly TRBD1 on 5 matching bases. Trimming shortened V by 2 bases and J by 0 bases, and 14 bases separated the two germline ends. There are 17 residues in the CDR3. Germline V gene sequence: CDR1 MNHEY, CDR2 SVGEGT. The CDR3 DNA reads TGTGCCAGCAGTTACGCGTCGGGGCCCAATAGCAATCAGCCCCAGCATTTT. Protein product: CASSYASGPNSNQPQHF.

This clonotype was detected many times. CDR3 sequence (DNA): TGCGCCAGCAGCCAAGTTGGGGAAGGGGGCGAGCAGTACTTC. Translated, it gives CASSQVGEGGEQYF. J is TRBJ2-7 and V is TRBV4-3; D is possibly TRBD1 (6 bases). V lost 1 base and J 6 bases, leaving 13 bases between the germline ends. The CDR3 has 14 amino acids. Germline CDR1 is LGHNA and CDR2 is YSLEER.

On this clonotype: One junction end does not reproduce the germline sequence, and a read error may be involved. The chain has TRBV6-5 and TRBJ2-7; 10 bases agree with TRBD1. Germline V lookup: CDR1 MNHEY, CDR2 SVGAGI. CDR3 length: 15 amino acids. CDR3 bases: TGTGCCATCAGTTTCTCGACAGGGGGCATGAACGAGCAGTACTTC. Protein product: CAISFSTGGMNEQYF.

The chain couples TRBV7-2 to TRBJ2-3; no reliable D call. This CDR3 is built from 13 residues. V lost 4 bases, J lost 2 bases, and 7 bases lay in between. Germline V gene data show CDR1 as SGHTA and CDR2 as FQGNSA. The chain's CDR3 is CASSYAFTDTQYF. CDR3 sequence (DNA): TGTGCCAGCAGCTACGCATTCACAGATACGCAGTATTTT.

There are a few counts of this clonotype. V usage is TRBV10-3 and J usage is TRBJ2-6; the D is unclear. The germline V gene has CDR1 ENHRY and CDR2 SYGVKD. The CDR3 is made up of 15 amino acids. The V end was cut by 3 bases, the J end by 3 bases, with 9 bases between. The CDR3 sequence: CAISEGGDGANVLTF. CDR3 bases: TGTGCCATCAGTGAAGGTGGTGATGGGGCCAACGTCCTGACTTTC.

In its sample, this clonotype was seen many times. This sequence joins TRBV12-3 or TRBV12-4 and TRBJ1-5, with 7 bases lining up with TRBD1. The CDR3 has 13 residues. Trimming removed 6 bases from V and 9 bases from J; junction bases left unmatched: 8. The CDR3 protein is CASSDRAIVPQHF. The CDR3 nucleotides read TGTGCCAGCAGCGACAGGGCGATCGTGCCCCAGCATTTT.

This clonotype was picked up a small number of times. The gene calls are TRBV10-3 and TRBJ1-5; D remains unclear. The CDR3 is 13 amino acids. V lost 6 bases and J 2 bases, leaving 8 bases between the germline ends. In germline, CDR1 is ENHRY, CDR2 SYGVKD. In nucleotides, the CDR3 is TGTGCCATCAGCGACATCGGCAATCAGCCCCAGCATTTT. It specifies CAISDIGNQPQHF.

The chain carries TRBV20-1 and TRBJ2-7; 12 bases map to TRBD2. The assigned J gene may be wrong: the sequence end matches TRBJ2-5 better. Germline CDR1 DFQATT, CDR2 SNEGSKA (reference sequence). The CDR3 is 16 amino acids. This CDR3 reads CSAGLLASGRGETQYF. CDR3 DNA: TGCAGTGCTGGACTTTTAGCTAGCGGGAGGGGGGAGACCCAGTACTTC.

V is TRBV20-1 and J is TRBJ2-7, with a weak D call TRBD2 (5 bases). This CDR3 spans 15 amino acids. Trimming removed 0 bases from V and 3 bases from J, with 15 bases in between. CDR1 DFQATT and CDR2 SNEGSKA come from the germline V gene (reference sequence). The CDR3, as DNA: TGCAGTGCTAGAGATTTCCGGGGTCGTGACTACGAGCAGTACTTC. Translated: CSARDFRGRDYEQYF.

This sequence joins TRBV2 and TRBJ1-5, with D uncertain. The CDR3 runs to 13 residues. Germline V gives CDR1 SNHLY, CDR2 FYNNEI. V lost 5 bases and J lost 9, with 14 bases in between. The DNA of the CDR3 is TGTGCCAGCAGTTCGTCGAGCGGTGTGCCCCAGCATTTT. It yields the protein CASSSSSGVPQHF.

CDR3 region: CSARDLGSSYNEQFF. The CDR3 nucleotides are TGCAGTGCTAGAGATTTAGGGAGCTCCTACAATGAGCAGTTCTTC. The chain has TRBV20-1 and TRBJ2-1; possibly TRBD2 for D (5 bases). This CDR3 contains 15 residues. The germline gives CDR1 DFQATT, CDR2 SNEGSKA (reference sequence). V lost 0 bases and J 0 bases, leaving 9 bases between the germline ends.

CDR3 sequence reads: CASSTGSGNTIYF. DNA for the CDR3: TGTGCCAGCAGCACGGGGTCTGGAAACACCATATATTTT. The chain is built from TRBV12-3 or TRBV12-4 and TRBJ1-3; no clear D. Trimming stripped 6 bases from V and 1 base from J, with 7 bases between. CDR3 length: 13 amino acids.

This clonotype was detected once. The chain employs TRBV2 and TRBJ2-7; 9 bases line up with TRBD1. The V gene end was trimmed by 5 bases and the J gene end by 5 bases; junction bases not matched to a gene: 10. The germline V gene has CDR1 SNHLY and CDR2 FYNNEI. The CDR3 covers 15 residues. CDR3 DNA: TGTGCCAGCAGTAGATTAACAGGGGGCAGAGACGAGCAGTACTTC. It specifies CASSRLTGGRDEQYF.

The chain has TRBV7-6 and TRBJ2-3; TRBD2 matches at 11 bases. The length of the CDR3 is 15 residues. Germline V lookup: CDR1 SGHVS, CDR2 FNYEAQ. V shed 7 bases and J 4 bases; nucleotides not matched to a gene: 7. CDR3 in DNA: TGTGCCAGCACCCTGTTAGCGGGGGGGTCAGATACGCAGTATTTT. Protein sequence: CASTLLAGGSDTQYF.

J is TRBJ2-3 and V is TRBV6-4, with D tentatively TRBD2 (5 bases). The CDR3 runs to 14 residues. V lost 0 bases and J lost 4, with 8 bases in between. Germline-derived CDR1 and CDR2 are MRHNA and SNTAGT. In DNA, the CDR3 is TGTGCCAGCAGTGACTCTGCGGGTTCAGATACGCAGTATTTT. It encodes CASSDSAGSDTQYF.